This T cell receptor beta chain stems from a study of cytomegalovirus exposure and HLA in healthy donors. General observations from the study: Productive rates of about 87% or about 30% were seen for most TCR beta V segments in an earlier analysis.

Vbeta (60) and Jbeta (13) primers were used in the PCR. Sequencing used immunoSEQ multiplex PCR; TCRdb keeps in-frame clones, though not all of them. The sample includes under 250,000 clones. About this clone itself: The antigen is unknown.

This CDR3 region has 12 residues. Germline-derived CDR1 and CDR2 are SGHKS and YYEKEE (reference sequence). The V end was cut by 6 bases, the J end by 9 bases, with 16 bases between. This TCR was recovered from a girl aged 2-10 years in good health and CMV-seropositive. The specimen was PBMCs. The chain is built from TRBV5-5 and TRBJ2-7, with D hard to call. CDR3 sequence reads: CASMSNEPGQYF. CDR3 nucleotide sequence: TGTGCCAGCATGTCGAACGAGCCTGGGCAGTACTTC.